This T cell receptor beta chain was identified during a study of blood T cell repertoires in COVID-19. Generated by immunoSEQ multiplex PCR, the TCRdb table keeps only in-frame clones and is missing some. The sample has some 38,000 clones; 90% are singletons. Sequencing input: peripheral blood. The receptor was isolated from a man between 60 and 75 years old with active or convalescent COVID-19.

In DNA, the CDR3 is TGTGCCAGCAGCCCTTCTTGGCAGAACTATGGCTACACCTTC. Protein sequence: CASSPSWQNYGYTF. The V gene is TRBV11-2, the J gene TRBJ1-2; the D is unclear. This CDR3 has 14 residues. The germline V gene encodes CDR1 SGHAT and CDR2 FQNNGV. V was clipped by 5 bases and J by 2 bases, with 12 bases between them.